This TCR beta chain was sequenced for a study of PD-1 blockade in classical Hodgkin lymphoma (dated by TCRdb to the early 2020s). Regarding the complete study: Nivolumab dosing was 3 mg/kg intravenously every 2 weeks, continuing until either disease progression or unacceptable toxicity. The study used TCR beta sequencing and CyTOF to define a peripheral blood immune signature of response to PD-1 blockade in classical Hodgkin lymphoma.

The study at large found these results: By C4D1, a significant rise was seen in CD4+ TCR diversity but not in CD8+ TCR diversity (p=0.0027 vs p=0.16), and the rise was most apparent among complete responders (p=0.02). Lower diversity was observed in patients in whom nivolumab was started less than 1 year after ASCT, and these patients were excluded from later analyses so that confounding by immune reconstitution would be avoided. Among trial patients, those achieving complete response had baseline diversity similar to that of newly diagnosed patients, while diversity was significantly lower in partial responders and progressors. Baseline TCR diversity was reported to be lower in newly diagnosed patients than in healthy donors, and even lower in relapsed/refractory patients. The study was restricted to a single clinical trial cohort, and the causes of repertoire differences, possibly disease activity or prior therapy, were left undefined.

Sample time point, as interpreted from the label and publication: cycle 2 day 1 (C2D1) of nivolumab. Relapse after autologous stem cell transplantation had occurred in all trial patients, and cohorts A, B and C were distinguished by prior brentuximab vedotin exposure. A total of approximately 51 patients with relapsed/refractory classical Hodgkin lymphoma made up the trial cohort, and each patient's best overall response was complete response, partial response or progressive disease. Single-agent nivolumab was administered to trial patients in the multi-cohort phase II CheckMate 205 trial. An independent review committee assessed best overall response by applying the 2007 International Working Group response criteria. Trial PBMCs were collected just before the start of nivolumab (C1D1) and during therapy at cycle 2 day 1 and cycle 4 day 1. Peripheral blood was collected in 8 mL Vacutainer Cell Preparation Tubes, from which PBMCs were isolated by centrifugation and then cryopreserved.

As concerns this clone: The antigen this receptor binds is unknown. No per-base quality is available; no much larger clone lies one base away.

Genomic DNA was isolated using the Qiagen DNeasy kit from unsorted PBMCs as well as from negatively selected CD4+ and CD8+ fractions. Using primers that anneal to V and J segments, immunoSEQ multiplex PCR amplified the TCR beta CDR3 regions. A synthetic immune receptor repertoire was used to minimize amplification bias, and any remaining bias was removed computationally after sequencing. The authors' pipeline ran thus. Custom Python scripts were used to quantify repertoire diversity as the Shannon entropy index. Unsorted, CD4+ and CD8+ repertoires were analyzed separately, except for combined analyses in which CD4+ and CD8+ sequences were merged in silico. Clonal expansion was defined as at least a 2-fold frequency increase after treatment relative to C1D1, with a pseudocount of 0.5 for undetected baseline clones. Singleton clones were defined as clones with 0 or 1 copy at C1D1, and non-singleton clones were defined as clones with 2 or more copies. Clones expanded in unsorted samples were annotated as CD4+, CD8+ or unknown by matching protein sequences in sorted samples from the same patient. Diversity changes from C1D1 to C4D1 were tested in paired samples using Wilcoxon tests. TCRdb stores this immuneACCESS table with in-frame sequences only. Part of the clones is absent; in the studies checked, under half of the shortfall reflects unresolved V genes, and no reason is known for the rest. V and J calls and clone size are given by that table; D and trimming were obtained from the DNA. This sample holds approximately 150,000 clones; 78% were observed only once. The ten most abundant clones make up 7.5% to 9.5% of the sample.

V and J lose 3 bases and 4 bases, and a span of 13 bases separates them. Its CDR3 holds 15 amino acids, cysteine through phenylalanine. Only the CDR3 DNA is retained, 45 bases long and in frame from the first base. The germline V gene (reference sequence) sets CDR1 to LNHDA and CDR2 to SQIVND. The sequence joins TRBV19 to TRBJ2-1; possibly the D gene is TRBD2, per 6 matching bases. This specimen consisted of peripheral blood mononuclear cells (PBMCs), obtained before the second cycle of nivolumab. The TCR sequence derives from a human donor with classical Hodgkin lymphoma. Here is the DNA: TGTGCCAGTAGTATTGGCGGAGGGGCATACAATGAGCAGTTCTTC. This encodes CASSIGGGAYNEQFF.